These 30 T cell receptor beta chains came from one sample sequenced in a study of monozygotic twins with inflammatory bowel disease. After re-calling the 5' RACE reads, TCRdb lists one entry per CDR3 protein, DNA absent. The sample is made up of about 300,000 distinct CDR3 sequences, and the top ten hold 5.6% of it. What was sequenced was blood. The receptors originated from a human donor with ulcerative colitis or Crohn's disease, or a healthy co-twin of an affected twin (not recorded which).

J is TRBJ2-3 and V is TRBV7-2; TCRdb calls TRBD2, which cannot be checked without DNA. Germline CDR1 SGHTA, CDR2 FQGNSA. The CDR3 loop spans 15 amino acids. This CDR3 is CASSGREGGTDTQYF.

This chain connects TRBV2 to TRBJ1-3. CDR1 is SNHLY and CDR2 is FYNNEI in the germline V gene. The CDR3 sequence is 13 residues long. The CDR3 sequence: CASTLDLGNTIYF.

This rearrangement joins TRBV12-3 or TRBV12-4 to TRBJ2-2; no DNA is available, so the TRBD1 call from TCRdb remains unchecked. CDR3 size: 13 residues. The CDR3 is CASTVRLTGELFF.

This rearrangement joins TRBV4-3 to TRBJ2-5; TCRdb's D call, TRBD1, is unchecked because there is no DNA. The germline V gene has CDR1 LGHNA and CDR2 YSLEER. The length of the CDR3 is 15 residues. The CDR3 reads CASSQDGTGVETQYF.

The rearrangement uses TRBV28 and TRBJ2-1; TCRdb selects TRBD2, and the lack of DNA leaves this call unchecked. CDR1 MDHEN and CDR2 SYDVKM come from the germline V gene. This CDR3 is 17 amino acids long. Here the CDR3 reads CASSQSRGLLLYNEQFF.

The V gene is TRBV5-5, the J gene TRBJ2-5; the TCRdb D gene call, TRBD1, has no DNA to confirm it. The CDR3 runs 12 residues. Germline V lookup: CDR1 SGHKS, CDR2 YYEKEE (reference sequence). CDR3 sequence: CAGSPLGETQYF. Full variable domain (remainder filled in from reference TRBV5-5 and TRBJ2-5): DAGVTQSPTHLIKTRGQQVTLRCSPISGHKSVSWYQQVLGQGPQFIFQYYEKEERGRGNFPDRFSARQFPNYSSELNVNALLLGDSALYLCAGSPLGETQYFGPGTRLLVL.

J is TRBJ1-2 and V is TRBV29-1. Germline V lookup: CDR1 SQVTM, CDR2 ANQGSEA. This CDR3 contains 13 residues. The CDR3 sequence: CSVGGEVPNGYTF.

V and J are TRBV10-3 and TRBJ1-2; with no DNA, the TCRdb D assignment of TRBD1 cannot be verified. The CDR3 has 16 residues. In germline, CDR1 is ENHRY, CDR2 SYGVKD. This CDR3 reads CAISESTGGSNYGYTF.

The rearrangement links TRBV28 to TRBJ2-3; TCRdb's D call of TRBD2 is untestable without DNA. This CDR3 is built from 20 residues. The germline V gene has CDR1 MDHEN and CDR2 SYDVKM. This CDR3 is CASSLGGGSPTSGITDTQYF.

CDR3: CASSQAGRGNTEAFF. The rearrangement links TRBV3-1 to TRBJ1-1; TCRdb gives TRBD1 as the D gene, but with no DNA this cannot be confirmed. Germline lookup yields CDR1 LGHDT and CDR2 YNNKEL (reference sequence). This CDR3 spans 15 amino acids. Together with reference TRBV3-1 and TRBJ1-1, the CDR3 gives the full variable domain: DTAVSQTPKYLVTQMGNDKSIKCEQNLGHDTMYWYKQDSKKFLKIMFSYNNKELIINETVPNRFSPKSPDKAHLNLHINSLELGDSAVYFCASSQAGRGNTEAFFGQGTRLTVV.

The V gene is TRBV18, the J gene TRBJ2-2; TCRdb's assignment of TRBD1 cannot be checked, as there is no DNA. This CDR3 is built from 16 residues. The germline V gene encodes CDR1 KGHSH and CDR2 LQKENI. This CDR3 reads CASSRGGAENTGELFF.

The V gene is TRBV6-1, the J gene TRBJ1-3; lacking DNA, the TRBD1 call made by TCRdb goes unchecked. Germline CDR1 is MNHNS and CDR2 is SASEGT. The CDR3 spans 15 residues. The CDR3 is CASSPDRVRGNTIYF.

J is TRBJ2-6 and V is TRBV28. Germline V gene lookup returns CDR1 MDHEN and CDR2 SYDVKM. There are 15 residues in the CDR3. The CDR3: CASSSFLAGANVLTF.

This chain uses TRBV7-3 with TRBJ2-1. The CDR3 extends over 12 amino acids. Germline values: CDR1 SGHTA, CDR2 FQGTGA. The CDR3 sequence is CASSLSEDEQFF.

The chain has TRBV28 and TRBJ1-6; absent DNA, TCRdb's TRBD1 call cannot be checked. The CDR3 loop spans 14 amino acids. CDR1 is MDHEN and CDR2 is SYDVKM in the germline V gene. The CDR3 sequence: CASLLTDINSPLHF.

Here the CDR3 reads CASRPRALGHSPSGQYF. The chain recombines TRBV27 with TRBJ2-7; TCRdb's D call, TRBD1, is unchecked because there is no DNA. Germline CDR1 MNHEY, CDR2 SMNVEV (reference sequence). This CDR3 is built from 17 residues.

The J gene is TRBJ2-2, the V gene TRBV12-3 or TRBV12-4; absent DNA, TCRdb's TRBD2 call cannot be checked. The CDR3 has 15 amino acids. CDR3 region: CASSLGSGDTGELFF.

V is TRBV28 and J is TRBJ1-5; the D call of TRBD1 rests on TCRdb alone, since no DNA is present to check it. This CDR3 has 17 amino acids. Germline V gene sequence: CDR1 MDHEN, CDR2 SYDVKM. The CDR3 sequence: CASSLDRGVISNQPQHF. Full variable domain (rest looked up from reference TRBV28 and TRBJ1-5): DVKVTQSSRYLVKRTGEKVFLECVQDMDHENMFWYRQDPGLGLRLIYFSYDVKMKEKGDIPEGYSVSREKKERFSLILESASTNQTSMYLCASSLDRGVISNQPQHFGDGTRLSIL.

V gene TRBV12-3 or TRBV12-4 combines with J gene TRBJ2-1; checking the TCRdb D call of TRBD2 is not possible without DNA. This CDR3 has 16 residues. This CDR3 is CASRKIAGGTYNEQFF.

CDR3 sequence reads: CASSMWADQETQYF. This chain links TRBV19 with TRBJ2-5. The CDR3 contains 14 residues. CDR1 and CDR2 from the germline V gene are LNHDA and SQIVND (reference sequence).

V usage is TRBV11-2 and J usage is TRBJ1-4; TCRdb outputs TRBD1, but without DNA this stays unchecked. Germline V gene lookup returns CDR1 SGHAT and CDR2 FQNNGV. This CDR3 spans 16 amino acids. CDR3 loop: CASSLGSRQGNEKLFF.

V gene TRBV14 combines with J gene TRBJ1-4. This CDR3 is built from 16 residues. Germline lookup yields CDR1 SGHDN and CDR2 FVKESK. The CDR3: CASSQVDDPLNEKLFF.

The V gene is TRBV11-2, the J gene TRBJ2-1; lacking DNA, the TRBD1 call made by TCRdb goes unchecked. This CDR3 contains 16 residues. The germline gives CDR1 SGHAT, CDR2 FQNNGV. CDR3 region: CASSLGQINSYNEQFF.

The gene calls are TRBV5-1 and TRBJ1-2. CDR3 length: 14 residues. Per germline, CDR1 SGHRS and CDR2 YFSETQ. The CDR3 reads CASSTYIEGGGYTF.

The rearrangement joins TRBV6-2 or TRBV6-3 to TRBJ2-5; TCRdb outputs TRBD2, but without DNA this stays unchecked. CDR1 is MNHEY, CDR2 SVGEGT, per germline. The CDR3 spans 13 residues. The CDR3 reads CASRAGVEETQYF.

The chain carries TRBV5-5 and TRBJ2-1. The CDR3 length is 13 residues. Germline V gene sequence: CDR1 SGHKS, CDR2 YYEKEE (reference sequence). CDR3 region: CASSHRHYNEQFF.

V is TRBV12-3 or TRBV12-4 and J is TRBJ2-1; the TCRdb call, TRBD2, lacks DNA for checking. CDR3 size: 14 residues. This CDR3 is CASRRGALYNEQFF.

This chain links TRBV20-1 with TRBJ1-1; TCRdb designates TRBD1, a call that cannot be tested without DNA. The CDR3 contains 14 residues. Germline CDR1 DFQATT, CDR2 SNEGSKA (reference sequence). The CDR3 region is CSARRGGRGTEAFF.

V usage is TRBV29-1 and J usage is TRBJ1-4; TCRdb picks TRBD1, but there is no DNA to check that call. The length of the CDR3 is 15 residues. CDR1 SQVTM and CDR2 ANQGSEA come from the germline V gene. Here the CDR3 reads CSVSNRGGSHEKLFF.

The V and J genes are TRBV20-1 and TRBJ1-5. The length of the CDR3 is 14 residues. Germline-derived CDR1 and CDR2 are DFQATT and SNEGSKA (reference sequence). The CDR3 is CSAVAISFNQPQHF.